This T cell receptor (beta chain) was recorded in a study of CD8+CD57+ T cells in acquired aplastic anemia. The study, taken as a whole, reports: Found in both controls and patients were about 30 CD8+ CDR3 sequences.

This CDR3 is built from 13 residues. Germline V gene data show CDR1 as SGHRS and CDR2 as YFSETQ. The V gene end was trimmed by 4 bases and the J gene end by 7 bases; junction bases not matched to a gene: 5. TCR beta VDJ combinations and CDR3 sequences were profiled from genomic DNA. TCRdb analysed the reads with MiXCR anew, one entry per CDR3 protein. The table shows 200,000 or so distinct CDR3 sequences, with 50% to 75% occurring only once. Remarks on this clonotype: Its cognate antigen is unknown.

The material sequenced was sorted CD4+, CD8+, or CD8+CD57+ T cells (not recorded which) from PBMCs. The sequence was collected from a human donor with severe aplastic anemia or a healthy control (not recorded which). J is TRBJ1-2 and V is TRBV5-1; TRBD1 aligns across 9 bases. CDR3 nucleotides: TGCGCCAGCAGCGCGGGACAGGGTAGTGGCTACACCTTC. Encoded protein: CASSAGQGSGYTF.